This TCR beta chain was obtained from a study of graft-versus-host responses after intestinal transplantation. About the research overall: Recipients obtained multivisceral, liver-intestinal, or isolated intestinal transplants. Once they had received anti-thymocyte globulin induction, all recipients took tacrolimus and steroids for approximately three years. Study findings and constraints: The presence of high graft-versus-host to host-versus-graft clonal ratios in allografts characterized patients with graft-donor T cell macrochimerism. Analysis identified GvH clones in recipient marrow, with some appearing first in ileum or blood.

The CDR3 is 15 amino acids. The germline CDR1 and CDR2 sequences are KGHSH and LQKENI. The V segment lost 4 bases and the J segment 7 bases; nucleotides outside the gene matches: 7. Comment on this clone: Its antigen is unidentified.

Generated by immunoSEQ multiplex PCR, the TCRdb table keeps only in-frame clones and is missing some. The table has 50,000 or so clones, roughly 91% seen once. Sequenced material: unstimulated CD4+ T cells sorted from spleen or lymph node cells, taken before transplant. The TCR sequence derives from a human donor who was the organ donor for an intestinal transplant. The J gene is TRBJ2-1, the V gene TRBV18; 10 positions agree with TRBD1. The DNA of the CDR3 is TGTGCCAGCTCACGGGCCGGGACAGGGGCTAATGAGCAGTTCTTC. Protein: CASSRAGTGANEQFF.